This T cell receptor beta chain appears in the sequencing data of a study of T cell repertoires in cytomegalovirus infection (dated by TCRdb to the late 2010s). Context from the whole study: The HLA type of each donor mattered for the analysis, because public TCR beta signatures pointed to carriage of CMV infection along with the matching HLA type. Summary of the overall study and its limitations: Cumulative frequency of public TCR beta family members discriminated carriers of CMV infection plus the relevant HLA type in this cohort and an independent approximately 350-donor cohort. In the ex vivo response, HLA-C-restricted CMV-specific TCR beta clonotypes were dominant, and in two of eight donors the single most frequent clonotype came from this HLA-C-restricted group.

This clonotype was detected only a few times. Its antigen remains unidentified. Qualities for individual bases were not recorded, and no much larger clone is one base off. Based on the germline V gene (reference sequence), the CDR1 and CDR2 sequences are SEHNR and FQNEAQ. Relative to germline, V is 5 bases shorter and J is 5 bases shorter, with 21 bases between their ends. Reading from cysteine to phenylalanine, the CDR3 counts 16 amino acids. The entry retains the CDR3 DNA only, 48 bases that are in frame from base 1. TCRdb lists the instrument as Illumina HiSeq 1500. TCRdb cleaned the public reads at Q25 with fastp, built clones with MiXCR and kept in-frame beta chains. Every CDR3 protein is listed once, alongside the most common genes and DNA of its rows. This sample lists under 200,000 distinct CDR3 sequences; 28% were detected once. Together, the top ten hold roughly 31% of the sample.

Rearrangement joined TRBV7-9 to TRBJ1-1; 6 matching bases give a weak D call of TRBD1. Source material: PBMCs. The origin of this receptor is a human donor in good health (CMV status not recorded). Some clones in this sample may be carry-over from other donors' samples. The sequenced DNA is TGTGCCAGCAGCCCTGGGGCAGGGGTGAGGAGAACTGAAGCTTTCTTT. Its amino acids are CASSPGAGVRRTEAFF.